This T cell receptor beta chain was retrieved from a study of early T cells in non-severe SARS-CoV-2 infection. Many counts were recorded for this clonotype. TCRdb analysed the 5' RACE reads with MiXCR anew, one entry per CDR3 protein. Found here are about 27,000 distinct CDR3 sequences, approximately 4.1% of them singletons; the top ten hold 6.2%. The sample comprised whole blood. This TCR was sampled from an adult who was a healthcare worker with PCR-confirmed SARS-CoV-2 infection or an uninfected control (not recorded which).

CDR3 loop: CASRTLQSTGELFF. The CDR3 bases are TGCGCCAGCAGGACTCTACAGAGCACCGGGGAGCTGTTTTTT. The gene calls are TRBV5-1 and TRBJ2-2; the D is unclear. The V gene lost 5 bases and the J gene lost 4 bases, with 12 bases spanning the gap. Germline V gives CDR1 SGHRS, CDR2 YFSETQ. The CDR3 is 14 residues long.